A selection of T cell receptor beta chains follows, all from one sample in a study of control samples from healthy donors and cancer patients. Profiled with immunoSEQ multiplex PCR; TCRdb holds only in-frame clones, not every one. The sample has 65,000 to 90,000 clones, 94% seen once. The sequenced sample consisted of blood. The receptors were sampled from a woman aged 25 to 39 in good health. The CDR3 runs from the conserved cysteine through the conserved F or W. The D gene is left open where the match is weak. For some rows the clone size is stated as once, few or many, or as a class when expanded; others skip it.

clone_size,v_call,j_call,d_call,cdr3_aa,cdr3_nt
NA,TRBV3-1/TRBV3-2,TRBJ1-6,TRBD1,CASSKTGDNSPLHF,TGTGCCAGCAGCAAGACAGGGGATAATTCACCCCTCCACTTT
NA,TRBV19,TRBJ1-5,NA,CASSTYQGNQPQHF,TGTGCCAGTAGTACTTATCAGGGGAACCAGCCCCAGCATTTT
NA,TRBV9,TRBJ2-7,TRBD2,CASSVQAGTSGGVPYEQYF,TGTGCCAGCAGCGTGCAAGCCGGGACTAGCGGGGGGGTGCCCTACGAGCAGTACTTC
once,TRBV19,TRBJ1-5,NA,CATGGLGGQPQHF,TGTGCCACAGGAGGGTTGGGGGGTCAGCCCCAGCATTTT
NA,TRBV6-1,TRBJ1-5,NA,CASSDEIGSQPQHF,TGTGCCAGCAGTGATGAAATTGGTAGTCAGCCCCAGCATTTT
NA,TRBV3-1/TRBV3-2,TRBJ1-6,TRBD1,CASSQPGQYNSPLHF,TGTGCCAGCAGCCAACCGGGACAGTATAATTCACCCCTCCACTTT
few,TRBV5-4,TRBJ1-3,NA,CASSPGRPSSGNTIYF,TGTGCCAGCAGCCCGGGACGGCCGAGCTCTGGAAACACCATATATTTT
NA,TRBV30,TRBJ2-4,NA,CAWRGKNIQYF,TGTGCCTGGAGAGGCAAAAACATTCAGTACTTC
NA,TRBV4-1,TRBJ2-1,TRBD2,CASSRGGSYNEQFF,TGCGCCAGCAGCCGGGGGGGCTCCTACAATGAGCAGTTCTTC
NA,TRBV28,TRBJ2-7,TRBD1,CASRPGQGYEQYF,TGTGCCAGCAGACCGGGACAGGGTTACGAGCAGTACTTC
NA,TRBV18,TRBJ2-2,NA,CASSPPWDTGELFF,TGTGCCAGCTCACCACCGTGGGACACCGGGGAGCTGTTTTTT
NA,TRBV13,TRBJ1-2,NA,CASSRMIHGYTF,TGTGCCAGCAGCCGAATGATCCATGGCTACACCTTC
NA,TRBV7-9,TRBJ1-5,NA,CASSYGPGDQPQHF,TGTGCCAGCAGCTACGGCCCTGGGGATCAGCCCCAGCATTTT
NA,TRBV7-3,TRBJ1-6,NA,CASSLSQDSPLHF,TGTGCCAGCAGCTTATCCCAGGATTCACCCCTCCACTTT
NA,TRBV25-1,TRBJ1-1,NA,CASSERGGNTEAFF,TGTGCCAGCAGTGAACGAGGGGGTAACACTGAAGCTTTCTTT
NA,TRBV28,TRBJ1-4,NA,CASSPGGNPREKLFF,TGTGCCAGCAGTCCCGGGGGCAATCCACGCGAAAAACTGTTTTTT
NA,TRBV7-9,TRBJ2-2,NA,CASSMTLGVGELFF,TGTGCCAGCAGCATGACTCTTGGGGTCGGGGAGCTGTTTTTT
NA,TRBV6-1,TRBJ1-6,NA,CASSLDHNSPLHF,TGTGCCAGCAGTCTGGATCATAATTCACCCCTCCACTTT